This T cell receptor (beta chain) originates from a study of blood T cells in healthy people across ages. Across the study: Every two T cells gave about one barcoded beta molecule via template switching.

Regarding the study as a whole: Older age coincided with a roughly linear decline in TCR beta diversity per million T cells.

A J-beta primer mix and a sample-barcoded 5' primer were used in a second PCR of about 7 to 12 cycles. Each single sample gave us at least 2.5 million CDR3-containing paired-end reads. TCRdb re-derived calls from the 5' RACE reads in MiXCR, one entry per CDR3 protein. The repertoire holds around 1.5 million distinct CDR3 sequences, almost 60% seen once, with 6.5% to 8.5% in the top ten. As regards this clonotype: Its specificity is unknown.

This CDR3 contains 11 residues. The V and J ends lost 3 bases and 5 bases respectively, with 7 bases between them. Looked up from germline, CDR1 is DFQATT and CDR2 is SNEGSKA (reference sequence). This chain connects TRBV20-1 to TRBJ1-1; the D is unclear. This TCR came from a man aged 18 to 30 in good health. Sample: blood. As DNA, the CDR3 is TGCAGTGCTAGGGCGCAGACTGAAGCTTTCTTT. It specifies CSARAQTEAFF.